A single sample gave rise to the 26 T cell receptor beta chains below, sequenced in a study of early T cells in non-severe SARS-CoV-2 infection. TCRdb re-called the 5' RACE reads with MiXCR, one entry per CDR3 protein. The profile covers roughly 75,000 distinct CDR3 sequences, with over 9% appearing a single time and approximately 4.8% taken by the ten largest. Sequenced material: whole blood. The receptor set was obtained from an adult who was a healthcare worker with PCR-confirmed SARS-CoV-2 infection or an uninfected control (not recorded which).

As for this clonotype: A clone one base away is much larger, so this may be a read error. The V and J genes are TRBV5-4 and TRBJ2-3; 7 nucleotides match TRBD2. The CDR3 length is 14 residues. Germline loops: CDR1 SGHNT, CDR2 YYREEE (reference sequence). This CDR3 is CVSSRTSGTDTQYF. CDR3 nucleotides: TGTGTCAGCAGCCGAACTAGCGGCACAGATACGCAGTATTTT. The entire variable domain, with the rest obtained from reference TRBV5-4 and TRBJ2-3, is as follows: ETGVTQSPTHLIKTRGQQVTLRCSSQSGHNTVSWYQQALGQGPQFIFQYYREEENGRGNFPPRFSGLQFPNYSSELNVNALELDDSALYLCVSSRTSGTDTQYFGPGTRLTVL.

This clonotype was seen a few times. The chain is built from TRBV2 and TRBJ2-1; no clear D gene. The V gene's germline CDR1 is SNHLY and CDR2 FYNNEI. The CDR3 has 14 amino acids. Trimming stripped 4 bases from V and 0 bases from J, with 7 bases between. The CDR3 here is CASSVSSSYNEQFF. As DNA, the CDR3 is TGTGCCAGCAGTGTATCAAGCTCCTACAATGAGCAGTTCTTC.

This chain joins TRBV5-4 and TRBJ1-2, with D hard to call. CDR1 is SGHNT and CDR2 is YYREEE in the germline V gene (reference sequence). The CDR3 contains 14 residues. Trimming stripped 5 bases from V and 4 bases from J, with 15 bases between. CDR3 residues: CASRKGPHGYGYTF. The CDR3 region has the DNA TGTGCCAGCAGAAAAGGGCCCCATGGCTATGGCTACACCTTC.

This clonotype was observed many times. The rearrangement uses TRBV13 and TRBJ1-2, with 8 bases that match TRBD1. Germline lookup yields CDR1 PRHDT and CDR2 FYEKMQ (reference sequence). The CDR3 totals 16 residues. Germline trimming cut 0 bases from V and 4 bases from J; bases unmatched to any gene: 7. CDR3 sequence reads: CASSLGGAGGPYGYTF. The CDR3 DNA sequence: TGTGCCAGCAGCTTAGGGGGGGCAGGGGGCCCCTATGGCTACACCTTC.

The J gene is TRBJ2-3, the V gene TRBV29-1; 9 bases are a match to TRBD1. CDR3 length: 12 residues. V gave up 8 bases and J gave up 6 bases; unmatched junction bases: 6. Germline loops: CDR1 SQVTM, CDR2 ANQGSEA. CDR3 nucleotides: TGCAGCACTAACAGGGGGCTGGATACGCAGTATTTT. This sequence encodes CSTNRGLDTQYF.

This clonotype was seen a few times. The rearrangement links TRBV2 to TRBJ1-4; 9 positions agree with TRBD1. CDR1 and CDR2 from the germline V gene are SNHLY and FYNNEI. The CDR3 loop spans 14 amino acids. Germline trimming cut 3 bases from V and 8 bases from J; bases unmatched to any gene: 4. The CDR3 reads CASSEWDRDEKLFF. CDR3 nucleotide sequence: TGTGCCAGCAGTGAGTGGGACAGGGACGAAAAACTGTTTTTT.

Worth noting for this clonotype: A much larger clone lies a single base off, so this may be a read error. This sequence joins TRBV3-1 and TRBJ2-5; 7 positions agree with TRBD2. Looked up from germline, CDR1 is LGHDT and CDR2 is YNNKEL (reference sequence). V shed 2 bases and J 8 bases; nucleotides not matched to a gene: 29. The CDR3 has 21 residues. CDR3 sequence: CASSQYENPGYGGRGGDTQYF. For the CDR3, the DNA is TGTGCCAGCAGCCAATACGAGAATCCAGGGTACGGCGGGAGAGGAGGAGACACCCAGTACTTC.

This clonotype appeared a few times. The chain is built from TRBV14 and TRBJ2-3, with a tentative D call TRBD2 (5 bases). The V gene's germline CDR1 is SGHDN and CDR2 FVKESK. Trimming shortened V by 3 bases and J by 11 bases, and 15 bases separated the two germline ends. This CDR3 region has 13 residues. CDR3 protein: CASSQIATALQYF. CDR3 DNA: TGTGCCAGCAGCCAGATAGCGACGGCCCTGCAGTATTTT. Combining the CDR3 with reference TRBV14 and TRBJ2-3 gives the whole variable domain EAGVTQFPSHSVIEKGQTVTLRCDPISGHDNLYWYRRVMGKEIKFLLHFVKESKQDESGMPNNRFLAERTGGTYSTLKVQPAELEDSGVYFCASSQIATALQYFGPGTRLTVL.

This clonotype was counted only a few times. V is TRBV11-1 and J is TRBJ2-7; tentative D call: TRBD2 (6 bases). This CDR3 is built from 14 residues. CDR1 is SGHAT and CDR2 is FQDESV in the germline V gene (reference sequence). V was shortened by 2 bases and J by 4 bases, with 12 bases between the two germline ends. This CDR3 reads CASSLLRRGYEQYF. The DNA for the CDR3 is TGTGCCAGCAGCTTACTCCGGAGGGGATACGAGCAGTACTTC.

In this sample, this clonotype turned up many times. The V call is TRBV5-1, the J call TRBJ2-1; TRBD2 aligns across 7 bases. The germline V gene encodes CDR1 SGHRS and CDR2 YFSETQ. The V segment lost 4 bases and the J segment 0 bases; nucleotides outside the gene matches: 13. The CDR3 covers 18 residues. In DNA, the CDR3 is TGCGCCAGCAGCCTAACGCTACTAGCGTCGAGCTCCTACAATGAGCAGTTCTTC. Its protein is CASSLTLLASSSYNEQFF.

CDR3 sequence reads: CASSLDGRALDTQYF. Here the CDR3 DNA reads TGTGCCAGCAGCTTAGACGGGAGGGCCTTAGATACGCAGTATTTT. The chain uses TRBV11-2 and TRBJ2-3; 8 bases are shared with TRBD2. Germline loops: CDR1 SGHAT, CDR2 FQNNGV. The CDR3 spans 15 residues. The V segment lost 0 bases and the J segment 5 bases; nucleotides outside the gene matches: 4.

V usage is TRBV10-3 and J usage is TRBJ2-1; 7 nucleotides align to TRBD1. CDR3 length: 14 amino acids. V dropped 10 bases and J dropped 0; count of bases not matched to a gene: 6. The V gene's germline CDR1 is ENHRY and CDR2 SYGVKD. CDR3 region: CATQTGSSYNEQFF. The CDR3 DNA sequence: TGTGCCACCCAGACAGGGAGCTCCTACAATGAGCAGTTCTTC.

This clonotype was observed at least ten times. This rearrangement joins TRBV6-6 to TRBJ2-7; 14 bases align to TRBD2. Germline V gene data show CDR1 as MNHNY and CDR2 as SVGAGI (reference sequence). J lost 7 bases, V lost 0 bases, and 8 bases had no gene match. The CDR3 consists of 17 residues. CDR3 region: CASSYSATSGRAGEQYF. The DNA for the CDR3 is TGTGCCAGCAGTTACTCAGCGACTAGCGGGAGGGCGGGGGAGCAGTACTTC.

This clonotype was counted ten times or more. The rearrangement uses TRBV7-9 and TRBJ2-2; perhaps D is TRBD1 or TRBD2 (5 bases each). In germline, CDR1 is SEHNR, CDR2 FQNEAQ (reference sequence). Trimming stripped 3 bases from V and 1 base from J, with 21 bases between. The CDR3 totals 19 residues. The CDR3 DNA sequence: TGTGCCAGCAGCTTTGGCGCGCTGGGGGAGCGGAAGAACACCGGGGAGCTGTTTTTT. Protein product: CASSFGALGERKNTGELFF. The entire variable domain, with the rest obtained from reference TRBV7-9 and TRBJ2-2, is as follows: DTGVSQNPRHKITKRGQNVTFRCDPISEHNRLYWYRQTLGQGPEFLTYFQNEAQLEKSRLLSDRFSAERPKGSFSTLEIQRTEQGDSAMYLCASSFGALGERKNTGELFFGEGSRLTVL.

Ten or more counts support this clonotype. At one end, the junction sequence differs from germline, possibly due to a read error. The V gene is TRBV11-2, the J gene TRBJ2-2; the D gene is possibly TRBD2 (6 bases). The CDR3 runs to 18 residues. The germline gives CDR1 SGHAT, CDR2 FQNNGV. The CDR3 sequence is CASSLESGWRANTGELFF. Here the CDR3 DNA reads TGTGCCAGCAGCCTAGAATCCGGATGGAGGGCGAACACCGGGGAGCTGTTTTTT. Filled out from reference TRBV11-2 and TRBJ2-2, the complete variable domain reads EAGVAQSPRYKIIEKRQSVAFWCNPISGHATLYWYQQILGQGPKLLIQFQNNGVVDDSQLPKDRFSAERLKGVDSTLKIQPAKLEDSAVYLCASSLESGWRANTGELFFGEGSRLTVL.

This clonotype was seen a handful of times. The V gene is TRBV10-3, the J gene TRBJ2-7; 10 bases line up with TRBD1. CDR3 length equals 14 residues. V lost 7 bases, J lost 5 bases, and 8 bases stayed unmatched. The germline CDR1 and CDR2 sequences are ENHRY and SYGVKD. CDR3 bases: TGTGCCATCACCCTGGGACAGGGGAGGGACGAGCAGTACTTC. Protein: CAITLGQGRDEQYF.

In this sample, this clonotype turned up many times. V gene TRBV5-1 combines with J gene TRBJ2-3; 8 bases line up with TRBD2. The CDR3 is 14 residues long. Unmatched junction bases numbered 4, after V lost 1 base and J lost 6 bases. Germline assignment: CDR1 SGHRS and CDR2 YFSETQ. The CDR3: CASSLSGSVDTQYF. The CDR3 DNA reads as TGCGCCAGCAGCTTGAGCGGGAGCGTCGATACGCAGTATTTT.

This clonotype was found a few times. The J gene is TRBJ2-7, the V gene TRBV7-9; D is uncertain. The V end lost 3 bases, the J end lost 2 bases, and 17 bases lay between the germline ends. The CDR3 sequence is 16 residues long. The germline CDR1 and CDR2 sequences are SEHNR and FQNEAQ (reference sequence). CDR3 sequence reads: CASSFLPQDGPYEQYF. CDR3 sequence (DNA): TGTGCCAGCAGCTTCCTCCCCCAGGACGGGCCCTACGAGCAGTACTTC.

This clonotype has at least ten counts. CDR3 DNA: TGTGCCAGCAGCATTGGGACTAGCGGGAGTTGGGAGCAGTTCTTC. This encodes CASSIGTSGSWEQFF. V and J are TRBV11-1 and TRBJ2-1; the match to TRBD2 covers 14 bases. Trimming at V came to 5 bases and at J to 10 bases, leaving 7 bases not matched to a gene. CDR3 size: 15 residues. The germline CDR1 and CDR2 sequences are SGHAT and FQDESV (reference sequence).

The rearrangement links TRBV24-1 to TRBJ2-5; D perhaps matches TRBD2 (7 bases). V gave up 2 bases and J gave up 0 bases, with 15 bases separating them. The germline V gene has CDR1 KGHDR and CDR2 SFDVKD. The CDR3 length is 17 residues. CDR3 nucleotide sequence: TGTGCCACCAGTGATTCCCGTGCGGGGGCGTACCAAGAGACCCAGTACTTC. Translation gives CATSDSRAGAYQETQYF.

Details on this clonotype: With a much larger clone just one base away, this may be a read error. CDR3 sequence (DNA): TGTGCCAGCAGTGCGGACCCCCCGGGCGGGGAGCCGTTTTTT. This encodes CASSADPPGGEPFF. V gene TRBV12-3 or TRBV12-4 combines with J gene TRBJ2-2, with D perhaps TRBD2 (6 bases). The CDR3 contains 14 residues.

There are a few counts of this clonotype. This chain uses TRBV6-6 with TRBJ2-3, with D maybe TRBD1 (5 bases). CDR1 is MNHNY, CDR2 SVGAGI, per germline (reference sequence). V lost 0 bases, J lost 2 bases, and 12 bases lay in between. CDR3 size: 16 residues. The CDR3 DNA is TGTGCCAGCAGTTACTCGGGGCCGGAATACACAGATACGCAGTATTTT. Translation: CASSYSGPEYTDTQYF.

This chain connects TRBV12-3 or TRBV12-4 to TRBJ2-7; maybe TRBD2 (5 bases). The CDR3 extends over 11 amino acids. Trimming removed 7 bases at V and 7 bases at J, with 11 bases between. For the CDR3, the DNA is TGTGCCAGCACCCGAACGGGAGAGCAGTACTTC. This sequence encodes CASTRTGEQYF.

This clonotype appeared a few times. This rearrangement joins TRBV28 to TRBJ2-5; D is ambiguous. CDR1 is MDHEN and CDR2 is SYDVKM in the germline V gene. CDR3 length: 14 residues. Trimming took 10 bases from V and 0 from J, leaving 15 bases between them. The CDR3 bases are TGTGCCACGTTGAAGTTTAAGTACCAAGAGACCCAGTACTTC. This codes for CATLKFKYQETQYF.

The chain combines TRBV28 with TRBJ2-5, with D possibly TRBD2 on 5 matching bases. Between the trimmed V and J ends, which lost 2 bases and 4 bases, there was a span of 20 bases. The CDR3 has 17 amino acids. The germline gives CDR1 MDHEN, CDR2 SYDVKM. The CDR3: CASSLSFGVGNRETQYF. CDR3 DNA: TGTGCCAGCAGTTTAAGTTTCGGGGTTGGTAATCGAGAGACCCAGTACTTC.

This clonotype came up a few times. CDR3 nucleotides: TGTGCCAGCTCACCGGGGACAGGGAATTCACCCCTCCACTTT. Its translation is CASSPGTGNSPLHF. The chain is built from TRBV18 and TRBJ1-6; TRBD1 agrees at 9 bases. The junction had 1 base not matched to a gene; V was cut back by 3 bases and J by 7 bases. The CDR3 contains 14 residues. Germline CDR1 KGHSH, CDR2 LQKENI.